The 15 T cell receptor beta chains reported below all come from one sample, sequenced in a study of blood T cell repertoires in COVID-19. The method was immunoSEQ multiplex PCR; TCRdb's version includes in-frame clones alone and lacks a portion of them. The sample shows hundreds of thousands of clones, around 90% of them seen only once. The sample comprised peripheral blood. Receptors were obtained from a man aged 35 to 55 with acute or convalescent COVID-19.

V and J are TRBV30 and TRBJ1-2, with D tentatively TRBD1 (6 bases). CDR1 GTSNPN and CDR2 SVGIG come from the germline V gene (reference sequence). Between the trimmed V and J ends, which lost 3 bases and 3 bases, there was a span of 14 bases. The CDR3 contains 14 residues. The CDR3 here is CAWRAWTDHYGYTF. For the CDR3, the DNA is TGTGCCTGGAGGGCCTGGACAGATCACTATGGCTACACCTTC.

This clone was counted a single time. V and J are TRBV7-2 and TRBJ2-1; TRBD2 might be the D (6 bases). Trimming removed 8 bases at V and 0 bases at J, with 14 bases between. Germline V lookup: CDR1 SGHTA, CDR2 FQGNSA. This CDR3 is 15 amino acids long. The CDR3 nucleotides read TGTGCCAGCCGGGCGGGGAGTAGCTCCTACAATGAGCAGTTCTTC. Its translation: CASRAGSSSYNEQFF.

This chain links TRBV6-1 with TRBJ2-1; 10 positions match TRBD2. CDR3 length: 15 amino acids. Germline CDR1 reads MNHNS; CDR2 reads SASEGT. J gave up 7 bases and V 3 bases, and 6 bases lay outside the gene matches. As DNA, the CDR3 is TGTGCCAGCAGTGACCCTAGCGGGGGCCTAAATGAGCAGTTCTTC. It specifies CASSDPSGGLNEQFF.

V is TRBV7-2 and J is TRBJ1-2; D remains ambiguous. Between the trimmed V and J ends, which lost 1 base and 7 bases, there was a span of 13 bases. The CDR3 runs to 14 residues. Germline-derived CDR1 and CDR2 are SGHTA and FQGNSA. The DNA for the CDR3 is TGTGCCAGCAGCTTAGGCCCGCGCCGGTTTGGCTACACCTTC. Encoded protein: CASSLGPRRFGYTF.

V and J are TRBV27 and TRBJ2-1, with D perhaps TRBD1 (6 bases). Germline V lookup: CDR1 MNHEY, CDR2 SMNVEV (reference sequence). V lost 8 bases and J lost 12, with 14 bases in between. This CDR3 is built from 11 residues. CDR3 coding DNA: TGTGCCAGCTCCATTGGGGGCGCGCAGTTCTTC. The encoded protein is CASSIGGAQFF.

The chain joins TRBV7-9 to TRBJ2-1; TRBD2 aligns across 8 bases. J gave up 7 bases and V 5 bases, and 16 bases lay outside the gene matches. Per the germline V gene, CDR1 is SEHNR and CDR2 is FQNEAQ (reference sequence). The CDR3 loop spans 17 amino acids. The CDR3 sequence is CASSPREREKSDNEQFF. The CDR3 region has the DNA TGTGCCAGCAGCCCCCGGGAGCGGGAGAAATCTGATAATGAGCAGTTCTTC.

The rearrangement links TRBV5-1 to TRBJ1-4, with a possible D match to TRBD1 (6 bases). V was pared by 3 bases and J by 7 bases, with 16 bases between. Per germline, CDR1 SGHRS and CDR2 YFSETQ. This CDR3 spans 15 amino acids. The CDR3 DNA is TGCGCCAGCAGCTCCCAGGGGTTGGGATTTGAAAAACTGTTTTTT. Amino acid sequence: CASSSQGLGFEKLFF.

This chain joins TRBV6-6 and TRBJ2-7; no clear D gene. The ends were cut back, 5 bases at V and 0 bases at J, with 5 bases in the middle. Per germline, CDR1 MNHNY and CDR2 SVGAGI (reference sequence). The CDR3 loop spans 12 amino acids. The CDR3 reads CASSTASYEQYF. The CDR3 DNA follows: TGTGCCAGCAGTACAGCCTCCTACGAGCAGTACTTC.

This clone has just a few counts. The chain has TRBV5-6 and TRBJ2-6; D remains unclear. CDR1 and CDR2 from the germline V gene are SGHDT and YYEEEE. CDR3 length: 14 residues. V lost 0 bases to trimming and J lost 2 bases, with 3 bases between them. This chain's CDR3 is CASSLGPGANVLTF. Written as DNA, the CDR3 is TGTGCCAGCAGCTTGGGGCCTGGGGCCAACGTCCTGACTTTC.

The gene calls are TRBV18 and TRBJ1-1; no clear D gene. This CDR3 spans 12 amino acids. The germline gives CDR1 KGHSH, CDR2 LQKENI. With 2 bases removed from V and 11 bases from J, the gap between germline ends came to 12 bases. As DNA, the CDR3 is TGTGCCAGCTCACCAGGTTTGCGGTCGGCTTTCTTT. This translates into CASSPGLRSAFF.

The CDR3 reads CASSPGQFYNEQFF. CDR3 DNA: TGTGCCAGCAGCCCGGGACAGTTCTACAATGAGCAGTTCTTC. The rearrangement joins TRBV27 to TRBJ2-1, with 7 bases aligning to TRBD1. The V and J ends lost 6 bases and 3 bases, in that order; junction bases with no gene match: 5. The germline CDR1 and CDR2 sequences are MNHEY and SMNVEV (reference sequence). The CDR3 is 14 amino acids.

The CDR3 spells CASSFLSPNYGYTF. CDR3 bases: TGTGCCAGCAGCTTTCTCAGTCCTAACTATGGCTACACCTTC. The gene calls are TRBV5-6 and TRBJ1-2; D unresolved. The CDR3 consists of 14 residues. V lost 2 bases to trimming and J lost 0 bases, with 8 bases between them. Germline CDR1 is SGHDT and CDR2 is YYEEEE.

This chain joins TRBV6-4 and TRBJ2-3; D might be TRBD1 (5 bases). The V and J ends lost 6 bases and 6 bases respectively, with 13 bases between them. In germline, CDR1 is MRHNA, CDR2 SNTAGT. CDR3 length equals 13 residues. The CDR3: CASRNQGSDTQYF. CDR3 nucleotide sequence: TGTGCCAGCAGAAACCAGGGTTCGGATACGCAGTATTTT.

CDR3 nucleotide sequence: TGTGCCTGTTACAGGGGAAGCACAGATACGCAGTATTTT. It specifies CACYRGSTDTQYF. The rearrangement uses TRBV30 and TRBJ2-3; the match to TRBD1 covers 7 bases. The CDR3 is 13 amino acids. The J segment lost 0 bases and the V segment lost 6 bases, leaving 3 bases of the junction unmatched. Germline-derived CDR1 and CDR2 are GTSNPN and SVGIG (reference sequence).

The rearrangement joins TRBV30 to TRBJ2-1; D may be TRBD2 (5 bases). With 0 bases removed from V and 8 bases from J, the gap between germline ends came to 8 bases. CDR3 length: 12 amino acids. CDR1 GTSNPN and CDR2 SVGIG come from the germline V gene (reference sequence). Here the CDR3 reads CAWSVLGDEQFF. The DNA for the CDR3 is TGTGCCTGGAGTGTACTCGGGGATGAGCAGTTCTTC.